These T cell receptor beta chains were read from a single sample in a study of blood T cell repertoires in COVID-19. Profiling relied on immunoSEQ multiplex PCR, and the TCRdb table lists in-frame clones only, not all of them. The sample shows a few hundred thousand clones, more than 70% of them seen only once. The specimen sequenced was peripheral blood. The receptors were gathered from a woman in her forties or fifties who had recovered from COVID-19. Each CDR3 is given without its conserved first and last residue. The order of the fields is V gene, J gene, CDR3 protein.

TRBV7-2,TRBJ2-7,ASSQPGTGGWSSYEQY
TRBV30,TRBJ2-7,AWSRSYEQY
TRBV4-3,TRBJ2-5,ASSPLGRETQY
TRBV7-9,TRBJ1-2,ASSLDRRGDYGYT
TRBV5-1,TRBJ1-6,ASSPDRLAKNSPLH
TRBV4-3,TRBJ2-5,ASSQAFPQETQY
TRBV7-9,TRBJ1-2,ASSPPRDRHGYT
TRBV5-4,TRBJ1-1,ASSLRGTEAF
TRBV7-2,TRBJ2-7,ASSPRGGRSSYEQY
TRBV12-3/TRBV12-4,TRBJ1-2,ASSLGQRGYT
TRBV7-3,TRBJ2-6,ASSPQASSGANVLT
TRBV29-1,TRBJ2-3,SVESGFSTDTQY